This record covers a single TCR beta chain. Antigen: not known. The sample is drawn from a study of cytomegalovirus exposure and HLA in healthy donors. Across the study: The roughly 120 million unique TCR beta sequences, from 150 million to 200 million T cells, were found by an earlier analysis.

Points from the study as a whole: With later analysis, a missense DCLRE1C variant became linked to TCR beta V- and J-gene trimming. Accurate HLA-A and HLA-B prediction from TCR beta sequences was reported for most subjects. Researchers reported in a later analysis that common viral pathogens appeared linked to several top clusters.

The PCR used 60 Vbeta and 13 Jbeta primers. Profiling relied on immunoSEQ multiplex PCR, and the TCRdb table lists in-frame clones only, not all of them. The sample holds about 130,000 clones; around four fifths are singletons and the top ten take 20%. The receptor's source is a man aged 18 to 29 in good health and CMV-seropositive. The sample taken for sequencing was PBMCs.

CDR3 sequence: CASSFLSGLHRHEQYF. In DNA form, the CDR3 reads TGTGCCAGCAGTTTCCTTTCCGGACTCCACCGGCACGAGCAGTACTTC. This chain links TRBV27 with TRBJ2-7; a possible D gene is TRBD2 (5 bases). Germline V CDR1 and CDR2: MNHEY, SMNVEV (reference sequence). Trimming removed 3 bases at V and 5 bases at J, with 20 bases between. There are 16 residues in the CDR3.